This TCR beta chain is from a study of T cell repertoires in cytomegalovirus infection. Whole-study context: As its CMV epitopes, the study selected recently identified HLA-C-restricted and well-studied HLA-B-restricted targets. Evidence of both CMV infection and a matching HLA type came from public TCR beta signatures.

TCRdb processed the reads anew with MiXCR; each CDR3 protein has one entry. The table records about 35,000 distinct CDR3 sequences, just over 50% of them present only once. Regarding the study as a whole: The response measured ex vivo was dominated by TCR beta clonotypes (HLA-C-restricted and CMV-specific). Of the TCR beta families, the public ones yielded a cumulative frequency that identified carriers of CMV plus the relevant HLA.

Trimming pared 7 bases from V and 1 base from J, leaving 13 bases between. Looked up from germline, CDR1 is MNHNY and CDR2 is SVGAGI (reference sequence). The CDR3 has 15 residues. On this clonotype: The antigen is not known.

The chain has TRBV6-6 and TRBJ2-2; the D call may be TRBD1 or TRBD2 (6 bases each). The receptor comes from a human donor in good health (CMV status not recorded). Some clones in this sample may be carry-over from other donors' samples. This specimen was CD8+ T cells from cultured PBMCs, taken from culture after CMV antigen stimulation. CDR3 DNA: TGTGCCAGCACCGGTCGGGGGCTGAACACCGGGGAGCTGTTTTTT. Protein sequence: CASTGRGLNTGELFF.